The clone carrying this T cell receptor beta chain has just one count. The data stem from a study of blood T cell repertoires in COVID-19. For the study at large: Nucleic acid was either cDNA or gDNA, and it came from T cells, B-cell-depleted T cells, or PBMCs.

CDR3 length: 18 residues. The germline V gene encodes CDR1 SGHTA and CDR2 FQGTGA. Trimming stripped 2 bases from V and 2 bases from J, with 20 bases between. Original data processing: The assay estimated nucleated cells by amplifying reference gene primers. Sequencing was performed with immunoSEQ multiplex PCR; in TCRdb, only in-frame clones are kept and a portion is missing. V and J calls plus clone size are reproduced from that table; the DNA served to infer D and trimming. This repertoire shows more than 150,000 clones, over 70% found once; its top ten account for roughly 13%. The chain links TRBV7-3 to TRBJ2-3; a weak D match, TRBD1 (5 bases). The sequenced sample was PBMCs or T cells enriched from blood (not recorded which). The receptor's source is a woman aged 60 to 75 who had recovered from COVID-19. For the CDR3, the DNA is TGTGCCAGCAGCTTAGTGGCTGTGGGGTTAGGGGTCACAGATACGCAGTATTTT. Translated, it gives CASSLVAVGLGVTDTQYF.